This T cell receptor (beta chain) was sequenced in a study of T-cell memory formation after mild COVID-19. This clonotype occurred a few times. Antigen: not known. 5'RACE with constant-segment primers yielded barcoded, UMI-tagged TCR alpha and TCR beta cDNA libraries. MiXCR, run by TCRdb on the 5' RACE reads, gives a single entry per CDR3 protein. This sample carries some 450,000 distinct CDR3 sequences, 20% of them seen once, and the ten largest clones take around 9.2%. This CDR3 has 12 amino acids. Germline CDR1 is SEHNR and CDR2 is FQNEAQ (reference sequence). The V and J ends lost 8 bases and 6 bases respectively, with 13 bases between them. Study-wide points: Pre-infection memory harbored some responding clones, suggesting cross-reactive memory joined. Contracting clones from day 15 to 85 had balanced CD4/CD8; later expanders favoured CD4+.

The receptor's source is an adult woman who had mild COVID-19 (a few samples of this study predate the infection). Cell type and time point are not known. V is TRBV7-9 and J is TRBJ1-1; unclear D gene. Sequencing was performed on PBMCs or a T cell subset sorted from them (not recorded which). In DNA form, the CDR3 reads TGTGCCAGCGGCGACCAAACCCCTGAAGCTTTCTTT. Translated: CASGDQTPEAFF.